This TCR beta chain was captured in a study of CD8 T cells in Susac syndrome. In regard to this clonotype: At one end, the junction sequence differs from germline, possibly due to a read error.

Sequencing targeted TCR beta in T cells from blood (CD8+ and CD4+). The multiple sclerosis control group was made up of treatment-naive patients with stable or active relapsing-remitting disease. TEMRA cells were FACS-enriched, unlike CD8+ and CD4+ T cells, which were negatively isolated. RNA in amounts of about 0.5 to 1 ug was reverse transcribed with random hexamers. Multiplex immunoSEQ PCR targeted 54 Vbeta and 13 Jbeta TCR beta segments. TCRdb re-analysed the immunoSEQ multiplex PCR reads in MiXCR, keeping a single row per CDR3 protein. Found here are some 260,000 distinct CDR3 sequences, approximately 81% of them singletons; the top ten hold 0.11%. CDR3 length: 18 residues.

The chain links TRBV23-1 to TRBJ2-1, with 11 nucleotides matching TRBD2. TRBV23-1 is annotated as an ORF whose role is uncertain. The TCR was taken from a human donor with multiple sclerosis. The sample comprised CD8+ T cells from PBMCs. CDR3 in amino acids: CASSQSGTSGSSHNEQFF. CDR3 in DNA: TGCGCCAGCAGTCAATCAGGAACTAGCGGGAGCTCCCACAATGAGCAGTTCTTC.